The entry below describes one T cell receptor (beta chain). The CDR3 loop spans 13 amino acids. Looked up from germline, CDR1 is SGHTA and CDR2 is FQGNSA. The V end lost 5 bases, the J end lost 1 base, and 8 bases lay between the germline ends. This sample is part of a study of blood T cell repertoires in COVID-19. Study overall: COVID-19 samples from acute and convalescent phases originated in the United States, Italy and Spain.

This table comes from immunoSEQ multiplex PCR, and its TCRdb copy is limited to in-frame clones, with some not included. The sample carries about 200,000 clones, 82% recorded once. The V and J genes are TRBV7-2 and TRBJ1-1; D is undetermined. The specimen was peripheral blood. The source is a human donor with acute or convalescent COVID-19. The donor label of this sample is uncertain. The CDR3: CASSPGGNTEAFF. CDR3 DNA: TGTGCCAGCAGCCCAGGAGGGAACACTGAAGCTTTCTTT.